This passage covers 5 T cell receptor beta chains from one sample sequenced in a study of STAT3 mutations in large granular lymphocyte leukemia. The study, taken as a whole, reports: At least one immunodominant TCR beta clonotype appeared in every T-cell large granular lymphocyte leukemia patient.

Antigens for these TCRs are unknown. Repertoires were generated with immunoSEQ multiplex PCR, while TCRdb's copy carries only in-frame clones and drops some. Of more than 2,000 clones listed, roughly nine tenths are singletons. Sequenced input: peripheral blood mononuclear cells. Every receptor here comes from a woman aged 70-85 years with T-cell large granular lymphocyte leukemia. Some clones in this sample may be carry-over from other donors' samples.

The J gene is TRBJ1-2, the V gene TRBV5-1, with D maybe TRBD1 (5 bases). The CDR3 runs to 15 residues. V lost 0 bases, J lost 5 bases, and 14 bases lay in between. Germline CDR1 and CDR2: SGHRS and YFSETQ. In DNA form, the CDR3 reads TGCGCCAGCAGCTTGGTTCCAGGAGGGGATTATGGCTACACCTTC. Protein sequence: CASSLVPGGDYGYTF.

By its share, this clone is large. CDR3 in DNA: TGTGCCAGCAGCCCCGAGGGGTTTCAGCCCCAGCATTTT. Its translation is CASSPEGFQPQHF. The chain has TRBV7-2 and TRBJ1-5; maybe TRBD1 (5 bases). There are 13 residues in the CDR3. From germline, CDR1 is SGHTA and CDR2 FQGNSA. V lost 5 bases and J lost 6, with 11 bases in between.

This sequence joins TRBV6-5 and TRBJ2-3; maybe TRBD1 (6 bases). The CDR3 is 14 residues long. Trimming stripped 7 bases from V and 4 bases from J, with 15 bases between. Looked up from germline, CDR1 is MNHEY and CDR2 is SVGAGI. CDR3 sequence: CASKTTGPSDTQYF. The CDR3, as DNA: TGTGCCAGCAAGACGACAGGTCCCTCAGATACGCAGTATTTT.

The chain joins TRBV18 to TRBJ2-2; 8 nucleotides match TRBD1. Germline V gives CDR1 KGHSH, CDR2 LQKENI. This CDR3 has 16 amino acids. V was clipped by 0 bases and J by 4 bases; unmatched bases: 4. CDR3 sequence reads: CASSPPDRGVTGELFF. Written as DNA, the CDR3 is TGTGCCAGCTCACCACCAGACAGGGGCGTCACCGGGGAGCTGTTTTTT. Combining the CDR3 with reference TRBV18 and TRBJ2-2 gives the whole variable domain NAGVMQNPRHLVRRRGQEARLRCSPMKGHSHVYWYRQLPEEGLKFMVYLQKENIIDESGMPKERFSAEFPKEGPSILRIQQVVRGDSAAYFCASSPPDRGVTGELFFGEGSRLTVL.

The rearrangement links TRBV28 to TRBJ1-2; D not certain. The V end was cut by 1 base, the J end by 0 bases, with 6 bases between. The length of the CDR3 is 14 residues. CDR1 is MDHEN, CDR2 SYDVKM, per germline. The CDR3 region has the DNA TGTGCCAGCAGTTTATATCGAGCTAACTATGGCTACACCTTC. Translation: CASSLYRANYGYTF.